The 5 T cell receptor beta chains given below trace back to one sample, sequenced in a study of cytomegalovirus exposure and HLA in healthy donors. PCR used 60 Vbeta primers and 13 Jbeta primers. Sequenced by immunoSEQ multiplex PCR; TCRdb stores in-frame clones only, minus some. The table has about 170,000 clones, about 85% seen once. The sequenced sample was PBMCs. These receptors were collected from a man aged 25 to 40 in good health and CMV-seropositive.

A remark on this clone: The sample has other DNA sequences that encode this CDR3 too. The J gene is TRBJ2-3, the V gene TRBV5-1; 7 positions agree with TRBD2. The CDR3 runs 15 residues. The germline gives CDR1 SGHRS, CDR2 YFSETQ. V trimming: 7 bases; J trimming: 1 base; junction bases outside the gene matches: 9. This CDR3 is CASSPTGGGTDTQYF. Here the CDR3 DNA reads TGCGCCAGCTCCCCAACGGGAGGAGGCACAGATACGCAGTATTTT.

The chain employs TRBV6-4 and TRBJ1-6; TRBD1 might be the D (6 bases). The CDR3 runs 17 residues. CDR1 is MRHNA and CDR2 is SNTAGT in the germline V gene. Trimming removed 4 bases at V and 10 bases at J, with 23 bases between. DNA of the CDR3: TGTGCCAGCAGTGCTGTGGGGGGGGGCGACCTTCGGTCACCCCTCCACTTT. This translates into CASSAVGGGDLRSPLHF.

This chain uses TRBV9 with TRBJ2-1, with TRBD1 as a possible D gene (5 bases). The V end was cut by 6 bases, the J end by 3 bases, with 16 bases between. This CDR3 has 15 residues. From germline, CDR1 is SGDLS and CDR2 YYNGEE. The CDR3 DNA sequence: TGTGCCAGCAAGCAAGGGGCGGAAGACTACAATGAGCAGTTCTTC. It codes for CASKQGAEDYNEQFF.

The chain recombines TRBV10-3 with TRBJ2-7, with TRBD1 matching 7 bases. Germline CDR1 reads ENHRY; CDR2 reads SYGVKD. The length of the CDR3 is 14 residues. V was clipped by 6 bases and J by 3 bases; unmatched bases: 8. CDR3 sequence reads: CAISSDRAFYEQYF. CDR3 bases: TGTGCCATCAGCTCCGACAGGGCCTTCTACGAGCAGTACTTC.

The chain recombines TRBV19 with TRBJ2-2; 7 nucleotides agree with TRBD2. The ends lost 7 bases at V and 2 bases at J; junction bases unmatched: 10. The germline CDR1 and CDR2 sequences are LNHDA and SQIVND (reference sequence). The CDR3 covers 16 residues. Here the CDR3 reads CASKRGLAVNTGELFF. The CDR3 region has the DNA TGTGCCAGTAAGAGGGGTCTAGCGGTAAACACCGGGGAGCTGTTTTTT.